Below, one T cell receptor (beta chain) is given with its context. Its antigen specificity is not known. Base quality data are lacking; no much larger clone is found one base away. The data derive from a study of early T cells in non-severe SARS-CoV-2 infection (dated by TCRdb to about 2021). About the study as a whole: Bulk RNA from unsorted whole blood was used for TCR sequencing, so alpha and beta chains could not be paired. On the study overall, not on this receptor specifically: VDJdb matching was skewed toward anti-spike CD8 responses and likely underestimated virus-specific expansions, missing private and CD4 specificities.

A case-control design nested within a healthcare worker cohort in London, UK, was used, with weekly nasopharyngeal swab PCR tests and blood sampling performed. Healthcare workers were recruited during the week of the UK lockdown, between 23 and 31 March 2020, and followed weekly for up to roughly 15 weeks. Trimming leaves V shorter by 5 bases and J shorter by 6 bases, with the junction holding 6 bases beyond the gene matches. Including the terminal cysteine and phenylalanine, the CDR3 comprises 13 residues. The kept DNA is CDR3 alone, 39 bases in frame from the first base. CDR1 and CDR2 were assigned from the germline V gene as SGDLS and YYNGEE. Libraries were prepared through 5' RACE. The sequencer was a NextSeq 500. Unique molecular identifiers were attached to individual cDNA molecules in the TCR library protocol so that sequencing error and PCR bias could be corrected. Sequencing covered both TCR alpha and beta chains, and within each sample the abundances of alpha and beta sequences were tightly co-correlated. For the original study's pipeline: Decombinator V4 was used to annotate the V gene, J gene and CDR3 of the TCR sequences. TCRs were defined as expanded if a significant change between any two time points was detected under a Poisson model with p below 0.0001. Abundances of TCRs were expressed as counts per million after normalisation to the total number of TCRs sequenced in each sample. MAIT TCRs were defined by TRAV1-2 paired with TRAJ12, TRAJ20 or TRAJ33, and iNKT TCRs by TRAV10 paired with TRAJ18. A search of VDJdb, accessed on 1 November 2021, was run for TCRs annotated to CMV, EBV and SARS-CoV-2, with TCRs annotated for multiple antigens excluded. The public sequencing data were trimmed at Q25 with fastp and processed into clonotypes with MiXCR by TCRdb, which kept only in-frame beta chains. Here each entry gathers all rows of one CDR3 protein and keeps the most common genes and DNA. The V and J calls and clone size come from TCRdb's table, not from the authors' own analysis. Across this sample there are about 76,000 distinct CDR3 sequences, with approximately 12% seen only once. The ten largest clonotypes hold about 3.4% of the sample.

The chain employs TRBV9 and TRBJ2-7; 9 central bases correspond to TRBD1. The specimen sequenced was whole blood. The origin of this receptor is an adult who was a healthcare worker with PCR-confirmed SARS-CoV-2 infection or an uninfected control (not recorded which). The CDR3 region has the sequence CASRDRGHGEQYF. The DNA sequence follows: TGTGCCAGCAGGGACAGGGGCCATGGCGAGCAGTACTTC. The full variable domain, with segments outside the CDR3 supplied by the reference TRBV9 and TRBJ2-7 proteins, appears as DSGVTQTPKHLITATGQRVTLRCSPRSGDLSVYWYQQSLDQGLQFLIQYYNGEERAKGNILERFSAQQFPDLHSELNLSSLELGDSALYFCASRDRGHGEQYFGPGTRLTVT.